A selection of T cell receptor beta chains follows, all from one sample in a study of blood T cells in healthy people across ages. TCRdb reprocessed the 5' RACE reads with MiXCR, giving one entry per CDR3 protein. The sample yields approximately 1.5 million distinct CDR3 sequences, roughly 43% seen once. Material: blood. The receptors derive from a young woman in good health. The CDR3 runs from the conserved cysteine through the conserved F or W. Fields, in order: clone size, J gene, V gene, CDR3 length, D gene, CDR3 DNA, CDR3 protein. D genes are given only for firm matches. Clone size is not always given. Where it is, it says once, few, many or a class for expanded clones.

>-|TRBJ2-1|TRBV9|18|TRBD2
TGTGCCAGCAGCGTAGTAGGTAGCGGGGGGGCCCAAGGAAATAAGCAGTTCTTC
CASSVVGSGGAQGNKQFF
>once|TRBJ1-4|TRBV6-5|15|-
TGTGCCAGCAGTTACTCGTCCAGAGGTCGTGAAAAACTGTTTTTT
CASSYSSRGREKLFF
>few|TRBJ1-5|TRBV12-3/TRBV12-4|13|-
TGTGCCAGCAGTTTATCTGACGTTCAGCCCCAGCATTTT
CASSLSDVQPQHF
>few|TRBJ2-2|TRBV27|15|TRBD2
TGTGCCAGCAGCATTTCGACTAGCGGGACCGGGGAGCTGTTTTTT
CASSISTSGTGELFF
>-|TRBJ2-2|TRBV11-1|16|-
TGTGCCAGCACCGGATATATATGGGGAATCACCGGGGAGCTGTTTTTT
CASTGYIWGITGELFF
>few|TRBJ1-5|TRBV27|14|TRBD1
TGTGCCAGCAGTTCTGGACAGGGGCGGCAGCCCCAGCATTTT
CASSSGQGRQPQHF
>-|TRBJ2-1|TRBV27|17|TRBD2
TGTGCCAGCAGTGGCATGGCGGGGGGCGTCTCCTACAATGAGCAGTTCTTC
CASSGMAGGVSYNEQFF
>-|TRBJ2-1|TRBV7-2|19|TRBD2
TGTGCCAGCAGCCCTTACGGACTAGCGGGAGGTTCTAACTACAATGAGCAGTTCTTC
CASSPYGLAGGSNYNEQFF
>-|TRBJ1-1|TRBV29-1|11|-
TGCAGCGGTGTCGGGGTGAATGAAGCTTTCTTT
CSGVGVNEAFF
>-|TRBJ2-7|TRBV29-1|12|-
TGCAGCGTTGGGCTATCGTCCTACGAGCAGTACTTC
CSVGLSSYEQYF
>-|TRBJ2-1|TRBV15|17|TRBD2
TGTGCCACCAGCAGAGATGCGTTAGCGGGAGTCTACAATGAGCAGTTCTTC
CATSRDALAGVYNEQFF
>-|TRBJ2-7|TRBV20-1|16|TRBD1
TGCAGTGCTAAGAGAGGAGTAGGGACAGGGTCCTACGAGCAGTACTTC
CSAKRGVGTGSYEQYF
>few|TRBJ2-1|TRBV6-2/TRBV6-3|18|TRBD2
TGTGCCAGCAAGGGACTAGCGGGAGACCGTCGCTCCTACAATGAGCAGTTCTTC
CASKGLAGDRRSYNEQFF
>-|TRBJ2-7|TRBV9|13|-
TGTGCCAGCAGCGTAGAGGGTCGGGATGAGCAGTACTTC
CASSVEGRDEQYF
>-|TRBJ1-2|TRBV4-1|15|-
TGCGCCAGCAGCCAGCCCACTCAGGCAACCTATGGCTACACCTTC
CASSQPTQATYGYTF
>-|TRBJ2-4|TRBV2|15|TRBD1
TGTGCCAGCACGCAGGGGGAACTAGCCAAAAACATTCAGTACTTC
CASTQGELAKNIQYF
>-|TRBJ1-4|TRBV6-5|16|TRBD1
TGTGCCAGCAGTTACTCGAATTCAGGGGGGAATGAAAAACTGTTTTTT
CASSYSNSGGNEKLFF
>-|TRBJ2-1|TRBV7-2|17|-
TGTGCCAGCAGCCCAGAACAGGAGATCAGCTCCTACAATGAGCAGTTCTTC
CASSPEQEISSYNEQFF
>-|TRBJ2-2|TRBV7-9|13|-
TGTGCCAGCAGCTTTTTGCAGGACGGGGAGCTGTTTTTT
CASSFLQDGELFF
>-|TRBJ2-5|TRBV29-1|15|TRBD2
TGCAGCGTTGAAGATTTTCTAGCGGGAGCGCGAGAGCAGTACTTC
CSVEDFLAGAREQYF
>-|TRBJ2-7|TRBV11-2|16|-
TGTGCCAGCAGCCCCCTCGAGGGGACTGTTTCCGACGAGCAGTACTTC
CASSPLEGTVSDEQYF
>-|TRBJ2-5|TRBV24-1|15|-
TGTGCCACCAGTGGGATTGGGGTCACGAAAGAGACCCAGTACTTC
CATSGIGVTKETQYF
>once|TRBJ1-1|TRBV5-1|14|TRBD1
TGCGCCAGCGGGTCAGGGGGAATCGGCACTGAAGCTTTCTTT
CASGSGGIGTEAFF
>-|TRBJ2-2|TRBV2|16|TRBD2
TGTGCCAGCAGTCCCCGACTAGCGGGGGGGCGCGGGGAGCTGTTTTTT
CASSPRLAGGRGELFF
>-|TRBJ2-4|TRBV11-3|17|-
TGTGCCAGCAGCTTAGATAGTGACCACGGGGCCAAAAACATTCAGTACTTC
CASSLDSDHGAKNIQYF
>-|TRBJ1-2|TRBV7-2|15|-
TGTGCCAGCAGCTTAGGAGGGGGGACCGCTTGGGGCTACACCTTC
CASSLGGGTAWGYTF
>-|TRBJ1-5|TRBV6-6|15|-
TGTGCCAGCAGTTACTCGATGAGGTACGATCAGCCCCAGCATTTT
CASSYSMRYDQPQHF
>-|TRBJ2-1|TRBV3-1|16|TRBD2
TGTGCCAGCAGCCACATAGGAATAGCGGGAGCCAATGAGCAGTTCTTC
CASSHIGIAGANEQFF
>-|TRBJ2-5|TRBV3-1|14|-
TGTGCCAGCAGCCAAGGTTCATTCCAAGAGACCCAGTACTTC
CASSQGSFQETQYF
>-|TRBJ2-3|TRBV4-1|16|TRBD2
TGCGCCAGCGGCCTACCAGCGGGGGCCCGCACAGATACGCAGTATTTT
CASGLPAGARTDTQYF
>-|TRBJ2-1|TRBV7-8|13|-
TGTGCCAGCAGCCGGCGGGGCCACAATGAGCAGTTCTTC
CASSRRGHNEQFF